The 31 T cell receptor beta chains below all came from one sample that was sequenced in a study of blood T cell repertoires in COVID-19. Measured with immunoSEQ multiplex PCR; TCRdb has only the in-frame clones, and not every one. The sample comprises fewer than 450,000 clones, 88% of which are singletons, and roughly 2% rests with the top ten. The material sequenced was PBMCs or T cells enriched from blood (not recorded which). The receptors stem from a woman between 35 and 50 years old with acute COVID-19.

The gene calls are TRBV2 and TRBJ2-1, with TRBD2 matching 10 bases. The V gene's germline CDR1 is SNHLY and CDR2 FYNNEI. V was pared by 3 bases and J by 8 bases, with 7 bases of the junction left unmatched. The CDR3 has 15 amino acids. CDR3: CASSDQRTSGHEQFF. The CDR3 nucleotides read TGTGCCAGCAGTGACCAGAGGACTAGCGGCCATGAGCAGTTCTTC.

The rearrangement uses TRBV7-2 and TRBJ2-5, with 7 bases matching TRBD2. Trimming at V came to 1 base and at J to 2 bases, leaving 7 bases not matched to a gene. The CDR3 loop spans 16 amino acids. Germline CDR1 is SGHTA and CDR2 is FQGNSA. CDR3 in DNA: TGTGCCAGCAGCTTAGGGGGAGCGGGGCCACAAGAGACCCAGTACTTC. Its protein is CASSLGGAGPQETQYF. The full variable domain, its missing parts supplied by reference TRBV7-2 and TRBJ2-5, is GAGVSQSPSNKVTEKGKDVELRCDPISGHTALYWYRQSLGQGLEFLIYFQGNSAPDKSGLPSDRFSAERTGGSVSTLTIQRTQQEDSAVYLCASSLGGAGPQETQYFGPGTRLLVL.

This chain uses TRBV30 with TRBJ1-5, with TRBD1 as a possible D gene (5 bases). V was shortened by 3 bases and J by 0 bases, with 12 bases between the two germline ends. CDR1 and CDR2 from the germline V gene are GTSNPN and SVGIG (reference sequence). The length of the CDR3 is 15 residues. The CDR3 region is CAWSAGSYSNQPQHF. In nucleotides, the CDR3 is TGTGCCTGGAGCGCAGGGTCTTATAGCAATCAGCCCCAGCATTTT.

This chain connects TRBV7-9 to TRBJ2-1; 12 positions match TRBD2. This CDR3 contains 15 residues. Per germline, CDR1 SEHNR and CDR2 FQNEAQ (reference sequence). Trimming cost V 8 bases and J 6 bases; bases outside gene matches: 8. CDR3 in amino acids: CASLGLAGGRNEQFF. The CDR3 region has the DNA TGTGCCAGCTTAGGGCTAGCGGGGGGGCGCAATGAGCAGTTCTTC. Supplemented by reference TRBV7-9 and TRBJ2-1, the full variable domain reads DTGVSQNPRHKITKRGQNVTFRCDPISEHNRLYWYRQTLGQGPEFLTYFQNEAQLEKSRLLSDRFSAERPKGSFSTLEIQRTEQGDSAMYLCASLGLAGGRNEQFFGPGTRLTVL.

The chain uses TRBV6-5 and TRBJ1-4; D gene uncertain. Trimming stripped 5 bases from V and 7 bases from J, with 14 bases between. Germline V lookup: CDR1 MNHEY, CDR2 SVGAGI. This CDR3 spans 14 amino acids. The CDR3 sequence: CASSPRLGSEKLFF. CDR3 DNA sequence: TGTGCCAGCAGTCCTAGATTAGGAAGTGAAAAACTGTTTTTT.

V and J are TRBV15 and TRBJ1-2; D not resolved. Germline CDR1 LNHNV, CDR2 YYDKDF (reference sequence). Trimming took off 0 bases at V and 4 bases at J, with 12 bases between the two ends. This CDR3 is 15 amino acids long. The chain's CDR3 is CATSRDYRVPYGYTF. CDR3 bases: TGTGCCACCAGCAGAGATTATCGAGTCCCCTATGGCTACACCTTC.

The rearrangement links TRBV11-2 to TRBJ2-3; D uncertain. Trimming removed 0 bases from V and 0 bases from J, with 13 bases in between. The CDR3 contains 17 residues. Germline V gene data show CDR1 as SGHAT and CDR2 as FQNNGV. This chain's CDR3 is CASSLDLGGVSTDTQYF. The CDR3 nucleotides are TGTGCCAGCAGCTTAGATCTCGGCGGAGTCAGCACAGATACGCAGTATTTT.

This clone was found once. CDR3 sequence (DNA): TGTGCCAGCAGCTCCTCCGGGACTAGCGGTCGCGAGCAGTACTTC. It encodes CASSSSGTSGREQYF. The chain is built from TRBV7-9 and TRBJ2-7; 11 bases line up with TRBD2. CDR1 and CDR2 from the germline V gene are SEHNR and FQNEAQ (reference sequence). The V and J ends lost 4 bases and 6 bases, in that order; junction bases with no gene match: 8. CDR3 size: 15 residues. Filled out from reference TRBV7-9 and TRBJ2-7, the complete variable domain reads DTGVSQNPRHKITKRGQNVTFRCDPISEHNRLYWYRQTLGQGPEFLTYFQNEAQLEKSRLLSDRFSAERPKGSFSTLEIQRTEQGDSAMYLCASSSSGTSGREQYFGPGTRLTVT.

The chain has TRBV14 and TRBJ1-1, with D perhaps TRBD1 (5 bases). V was clipped by 4 bases and J by 7 bases, with 13 bases between them. The CDR3 has 13 amino acids. Germline CDR1 SGHDN, CDR2 FVKESK. Here the CDR3 DNA reads TGTGCCAGCAGCCCTCCAGCAGACAGTGAAGCTTTCTTT. It specifies CASSPPADSEAFF.

CDR3 in amino acids: CASSPVTQSSGNTIYF. Here the CDR3 DNA reads TGTGCCAGCTCACCCGTGACACAATCCTCTGGAAACACCATATATTTT. This chain uses TRBV18 with TRBJ1-3; D remains ambiguous. CDR1 and CDR2 from the germline V gene are KGHSH and LQKENI. V was shortened by 3 bases and J by 0 bases, with 12 bases between the two germline ends. CDR3 length: 16 amino acids.

The chain links TRBV6-1 to TRBJ2-3; a possible D gene is TRBD1 (5 bases). Trimming stripped 3 bases from V and 8 bases from J, with 21 bases between. CDR3 size: 16 residues. CDR1 is MNHNS and CDR2 is SASEGT in the germline V gene. For the CDR3, the DNA is TGTGCCAGCAGTGACGTGAATCGTGGAGCGCAGGGTACGCAGTATTTT. Its protein is CASSDVNRGAQGTQYF.

The table lists this clone with a few counts. The rearrangement joins TRBV15 to TRBJ2-7; D is unresolved. V was shortened by 0 bases and J by 3 bases, with 6 bases between the two germline ends. CDR3 size: 13 residues. Germline CDR1 is LNHNV and CDR2 is YYDKDF (reference sequence). CDR3 sequence reads: CATSRDHGYEQYF. The CDR3, as DNA: TGTGCCACCAGCAGAGATCACGGCTACGAGCAGTACTTC.

This sequence joins TRBV4-1 and TRBJ2-1, with D hard to call. The V gene lost 2 bases and the J gene lost 0 bases, with 11 bases spanning the gap. The germline CDR1 and CDR2 sequences are MGHRA and YSYEKL. This CDR3 spans 16 amino acids. The CDR3 here is CASSQINMVSYNEQFF. The CDR3 coding sequence is TGCGCCAGCAGCCAAATCAACATGGTCTCCTACAATGAGCAGTTCTTC.

The chain is built from TRBV7-9 and TRBJ2-3; 10 nucleotides agree with TRBD1. J gave up 3 bases and V 4 bases, and 4 bases lay outside the gene matches. Germline lookup yields CDR1 SEHNR and CDR2 FQNEAQ (reference sequence). This CDR3 comprises 15 residues. The CDR3 DNA follows: TGTGCCAGCAGCTCCGGGACAGGGGTGACAGATACGCAGTATTTT. Protein: CASSSGTGVTDTQYF.

The chain recombines TRBV7-9 with TRBJ1-5; 7 nucleotides agree with TRBD1. J lost 3 bases, V lost 1 base, and 9 bases had no gene match. Germline V gene lookup returns CDR1 SEHNR and CDR2 FQNEAQ (reference sequence). CDR3 length: 17 amino acids. The CDR3 loop reads CASSLVETGRNNQPQHF. CDR3 sequence (DNA): TGTGCCAGCAGCTTAGTGGAGACAGGGAGAAACAATCAGCCCCAGCATTTT.

DNA of the CDR3: TGTGCCAGCTCCCAGAACTCCTATAATTCACCCCTCCACTTT. Translation: CASSQNSYNSPLHF. The V call is TRBV27, the J call TRBJ1-6; the D is unclear. CDR1 and CDR2 from the germline V gene are MNHEY and SMNVEV (reference sequence). The V and J ends lost 8 bases and 0 bases respectively, with 8 bases between them. There are 14 residues in the CDR3.

J is TRBJ2-3 and V is TRBV29-1; 8 positions agree with TRBD1. V trimming: 6 bases; J trimming: 3 bases; junction bases outside the gene matches: 5. From germline, CDR1 is SQVTM and CDR2 ANQGSEA. The CDR3 contains 13 residues. CDR3: CSVSRTGTDTQYF. CDR3 nucleotides: TGCAGCGTGTCCCGGACAGGGACAGATACGCAGTATTTT.

The V and J genes are TRBV2 and TRBJ2-5; a weak D match, TRBD2 (5 bases). V was pared by 6 bases and J by 2 bases, with 10 bases between. Germline V lookup: CDR1 SNHLY, CDR2 FYNNEI. This CDR3 is built from 13 residues. CDR3 nucleotide sequence: TGTGCCAGCAGAGGGAGCAGACAAGAGACCCAGTACTTC. Translation gives CASRGSRQETQYF. Complete variable domain (other parts from reference TRBV2 and TRBJ2-5): EPEVTQTPSHQVTQMGQEVILRCVPISNHLYFYWYRQILGQKVEFLVSFYNNEISEKSEIFDDQFSVERPDGSNFTLKIRSTKLEDSAMYFCASRGSRQETQYFGPGTRLLVL.

The V and J genes are TRBV4-1 and TRBJ1-2, with 8 positions matching TRBD1. The ends lost 1 base at V and 13 bases at J; junction bases unmatched: 14. There are 15 residues in the CDR3. Germline V gene sequence: CDR1 MGHRA, CDR2 YSYEKL. CDR3 sequence: CASSQVSWTGHKRTF. The CDR3 region has the DNA TGCGCCAGCAGCCAAGTATCCTGGACAGGGCATAAGCGCACCTTC.

This CDR3 is CASSQSSTGDYEKLFF. Written as DNA, the CDR3 is TGTGCCAGCAGCCAATCTTCGACAGGGGACTACGAAAAACTGTTTTTT. The V gene is TRBV3-1 (or the pseudogene TRBV3-2), the J gene TRBJ1-4, with 8 bases matching TRBD1. Germline V lookup: CDR1 LGHDT, CDR2 YNNKEL (reference sequence). This CDR3 region has 16 residues. V gave up 2 bases and J gave up 8 bases; unmatched junction bases: 10.

CDR3 amino acids: CASSSGQGNPNEKLFF. Written as DNA, the CDR3 is TGCGCCAGCAGCTCTGGACAGGGGAATCCTAATGAAAAACTGTTTTTT. This chain uses TRBV5-1 with TRBJ1-4; 9 nucleotides align to TRBD1. The CDR3 extends over 16 amino acids. With 3 bases clipped from V and 3 bases from J, the junction kept 6 bases outside the gene matches. From germline, CDR1 is SGHRS and CDR2 YFSETQ.

This chain links TRBV29-1 with TRBJ1-1, with TRBD1 matching over 7 bases. The CDR3 length is 11 residues. CDR1 is SQVTM, CDR2 ANQGSEA, per germline. The junction had 8 bases not matched to a gene; V was cut back by 6 bases and J by 10 bases. CDR3 nucleotides: TGCAGCGTCCAGGGGGAGCTACGAGCTTTCTTT. It specifies CSVQGELRAFF.

The V call is TRBV5-1, the J call TRBJ2-3, with TRBD2 matching over 8 bases. The V gene end was trimmed by 3 bases and the J gene end by 1 base; junction bases not matched to a gene: 7. The CDR3 covers 16 residues. CDR1 and CDR2 from the germline V gene are SGHRS and YFSETQ. CDR3 nucleotides: TGCGCCAGCAGCTGGGGACTAGACTGGCGCACAGATACGCAGTATTTT. Translation: CASSWGLDWRTDTQYF.

J is TRBJ1-5 and V is TRBV6-1; D gene unclear. From germline, CDR1 is MNHNS and CDR2 SASEGT. CDR3 length: 15 amino acids. V was shortened by 3 bases and J by 3 bases, with 12 bases between the two germline ends. The CDR3 DNA reads TGTGCCAGCAGTGACGCACAGAACTTCAATCAGCCCCAGCATTTT. Amino acid sequence: CASSDAQNFNQPQHF.

The chain links TRBV4-1 to TRBJ1-1; D not certain. Germline loops: CDR1 MGHRA, CDR2 YSYEKL. This CDR3 is built from 14 residues. The V end lost 3 bases, the J end lost 0 bases, and 8 bases lay between the germline ends. CDR3 loop: CASSQATMNTEAFF. The CDR3 DNA reads TGCGCCAGCAGCCAGGCAACGATGAACACTGAAGCTTTCTTT.

This chain connects TRBV9 to TRBJ1-3, with 8 bases that match TRBD1. J was trimmed by 6 bases and V by 4 bases; bases with no gene match: 6. The CDR3 length is 14 residues. Germline V gives CDR1 SGDLS, CDR2 YYNGEE. The chain's CDR3 is CASSLSTGVNTIYF. CDR3 coding DNA: TGTGCCAGCAGCCTCTCGACAGGGGTAAACACCATATATTTT.

The chain has TRBV6-1 and TRBJ1-1, with 8 nucleotides matching TRBD1. The CDR3 is 13 residues long. With V trimmed by 3 bases and J by 10 bases, 7 bases remained unmatched. Germline CDR1 MNHNS, CDR2 SASEGT. The CDR3 region is CASSDHRQGRAFF. For the CDR3, the DNA is TGTGCCAGCAGTGATCATCGACAGGGGCGAGCTTTCTTT.

The CDR3: CAISEVGSSYNEQFF. CDR3 in DNA: TGTGCCATCAGTGAAGTGGGGAGCTCCTACAATGAGCAGTTCTTC. The gene calls are TRBV10-3 and TRBJ2-1; possibly TRBD2 for D (5 bases). This CDR3 is 15 amino acids long. Trimming cost V 3 bases and J 0 bases, with 9 bases left between them. Germline values: CDR1 ENHRY, CDR2 SYGVKD.

This chain uses TRBV3-1 (or the pseudogene TRBV3-2) with TRBJ1-1, with TRBD1 matching 8 bases. Germline V gene sequence: CDR1 LGHDT, CDR2 YNNKEL (reference sequence). Unmatched junction bases numbered 5, after V lost 4 bases and J lost 7 bases. This CDR3 comprises 13 residues. CDR3 region: CASSLHRGDEAFF. CDR3 DNA: TGTGCCAGCAGCCTACACAGGGGGGATGAAGCTTTCTTT.

This clone was counted a single time. V gene TRBV7-8 combines with J gene TRBJ2-7, with TRBD2 matching over 14 bases. The CDR3 totals 16 residues. Germline lookup yields CDR1 SGHVS and CDR2 FQNEAQ. Trimming cost V 5 bases and J 3 bases; bases outside gene matches: 6. CDR3 sequence (DNA): TGTGCCAGCAGCCCTCACGGGACTAGCGGGGGCTACGAGCAGTACTTC. The encoded protein is CASSPHGTSGGYEQYF.

This clone was seen a few times. The J gene is TRBJ1-2, the V gene TRBV6-6; possible D gene TRBD1, 5 bases. CDR1 is MNHNY, CDR2 SVGAGI, per germline (reference sequence). This CDR3 comprises 14 residues. The V gene lost 11 bases and the J gene lost 4 bases, with 20 bases spanning the gap. This chain's CDR3 is CAANRTNPLYGYTF. CDR3 coding DNA: TGTGCCGCGAATCGGACAAACCCCCTCTATGGCTACACCTTC.